This T cell receptor (beta chain) is drawn from a study of T cells after posttransplantation cyclophosphamide (dated by TCRdb to 2016 to 2017). Study-level background: Using TRB sequencing, the study followed how the T cell repertoire reconstituted after myeloablative bone marrow transplantation in which posttransplantation cyclophosphamide served as GVHD prophylaxis. Samples from 35 PTCy-treated patients, along with samples from 16 of their related bone marrow donors, underwent antigen receptor sequencing. Blood from every one of the roughly 35 PTCy patients who had 1-year posttransplant specimens underwent TRB sequencing. In 3 patients, up to 3 additional blood samples taken between 2 and 5.2 years after transplant also underwent TRB sequencing, as did pretransplant blood from a handful of patients. TRA and TRB clonality were tightly correlated in 9 or 10 samples, so subsequent TCR analyses focused on TRB only. Public TRB sequences were checked against a database of over 3,600 sequences associated with responses to pathogens, tumor antigens, self-antigens and alloantigens.

TRB sequencing was run on genomic DNA with either the immunoSEQ assay at survey resolution or the hsTCRB kit. As for the authors' bioinformatics: The immunoSEQ software handled initial read processing, and the LymphoSeq R package was used for repertoire analyses. Clonality was calculated as 1 minus normalized Shannon entropy, and the Gini coefficient was also calculated for each TRB dataset. To infer phenotypes in unsorted samples, TRB sequences from sorted subsets of the recipient or donor were mapped onto the unsorted samples of the same recipient. The table was pulled from immuneACCESS by TCRdb, which kept in-frame rearrangements only. Such tables lose some clones; where checked, under half of the loss comes from unresolved V genes, and the rest has no known cause. V and J calls and clone size are given by that table; D and trimming were obtained from the DNA. This sample comprises about 22,000 clones, 70% to 90% of them detected only once. The ten largest account for 8.2% of the sample.

V and J are trimmed by 8 bases and 4 bases, and the gene matches miss 11 bases of the junction. Including cysteine and phenylalanine, the CDR3 has 16 amino acids. Only the CDR3 portion is preserved as DNA: 48 bases, with reading frame beginning at the first base. CDR1 ENHRY and CDR2 SYGVKD are derived from the germline V gene. Overall study results and their limits: Across fewer than 55 patients, TRB clonality was highly associated with recipient CMV seropositivity and CMV reactivation, and PTCy diversity was similar to diversity in CNI/methotrexate controls. The TRB repertoires of T cells infiltrating skin or the GI tract showed only limited overlap with the TRB repertoires found in blood. Donor-recipient similarity was low at 1-2 months but increased during the first year, and donor CD8+ memory clones often dominated later blood repertoires.

Regarding this clone: The target of this receptor is not known. No base-level quality is on record; no much larger clone is a single base apart.

The control cohort was about a dozen patients given myeloablative marrow transplants with methotrexate plus a calcineurin inhibitor, sampled 1 year after transplant. Peripheral blood and bone marrow mononuclear cells were isolated by Ficoll-Hypaque density centrifugation and were cryopreserved. This clonotype was obtained from a female patient aged 50-59 years who received an allogeneic stem cell transplant from an unrelated donor, was CMV-positive, and had chronic GVHD only. Following transplantation, T cells from the graft donor may be among those present. The source material was PBMCs, sampled after an allogeneic stem cell transplant with a calcineurin inhibitor and methotrexate. The V gene is TRBV10-3 and the J gene is TRBJ2-3; a stretch of 11 junction bases matches TRBD2. The DNA sequence is TGTGCCATCGGAACCATAGCGGGAGGGCTCCCAGATACGCAGTATTTT. Its translation is CAIGTIAGGLPDTQYF.